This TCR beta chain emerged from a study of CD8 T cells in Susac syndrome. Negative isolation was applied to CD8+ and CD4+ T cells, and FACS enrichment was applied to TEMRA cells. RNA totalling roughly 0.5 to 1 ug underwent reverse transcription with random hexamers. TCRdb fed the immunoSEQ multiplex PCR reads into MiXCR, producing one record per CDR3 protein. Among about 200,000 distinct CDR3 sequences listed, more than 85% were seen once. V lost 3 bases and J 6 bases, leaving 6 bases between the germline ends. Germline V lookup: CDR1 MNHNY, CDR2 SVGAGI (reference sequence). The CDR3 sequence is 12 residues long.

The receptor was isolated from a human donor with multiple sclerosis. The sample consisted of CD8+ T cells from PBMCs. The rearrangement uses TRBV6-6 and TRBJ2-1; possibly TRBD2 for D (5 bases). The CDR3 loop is CASSYEGNEQFF. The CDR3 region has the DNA TGTGCCAGCAGTTATGAGGGCAATGAGCAGTTCTTC.